This T cell receptor beta chain emerged from a study of tumor and adjacent non-tumor tissue in lung cancer. The template was RNA from unsorted bulk tissue. Distant lung tissue was collected more than 3 cm away from the tumor edge. From germline, CDR1 is SGHVS and CDR2 FQNEAQ. CDR3 size: 13 residues. A modified ARM-PCR protocol with three rounds of nested PCR amplified TCRbeta. From the multiplex PCR reads, TCRdb called clonotypes with MiXCR, one entry per CDR3 protein. Of some 100,000 distinct CDR3 sequences in the sample, 80% were seen once. Concerning this clonotype: One junction end disagrees with the germline gene, perhaps due to a read error.

The sequence derives from a man between 60 and 75 years old with small cell lung cancer. Specimen: distant non-tumor lung tissue. V and J are TRBV7-8 and TRBJ2-3; 7 positions agree with TRBD1. CDR3: CASSLDGTDTLYF. CDR3 DNA sequence: TGTGCCAGTAGCTTAGATGGGACAGATACGCTGTATTTT.